Shown below are 14 T cell receptor beta chains from a single sample sequenced in a study of blood T cell repertoires in COVID-19. This table comes from immunoSEQ multiplex PCR, and its TCRdb copy is limited to in-frame clones, with some not included. The sample carries some 300,000 clones, around 88% recorded once. Source material: peripheral blood. These receptor sequences come from a woman in her twenties or thirties who had recovered from COVID-19.

The CDR3 sequence is CASSLGGTVKGYEQYF. The CDR3, as DNA: TGCGCCAGCAGCTTGGGAGGGACAGTAAAAGGCTACGAGCAGTACTTC. V is TRBV5-1 and J is TRBJ2-7, with TRBD1 matching 7 bases. CDR3 length: 16 amino acids. The ends lost 0 bases at V and 3 bases at J; junction bases unmatched: 9. Per the germline V gene, CDR1 is SGHRS and CDR2 is YFSETQ.

As concerns this clone: Other DNA sequences from this sample encode an identical CDR3 as well. The gene calls are TRBV28 and TRBJ2-6; possible D gene TRBD1, 5 bases. Trimming took 1 base from V and 1 from J, leaving 5 bases between them. Looked up from germline, CDR1 is MDHEN and CDR2 is SYDVKM. The CDR3 covers 15 residues. The CDR3 DNA follows: TGTGCCAGCAGTTTATCAGGGTCTGGGGCCAACGTCCTGACTTTC. Translation: CASSLSGSGANVLTF.

This chain joins TRBV10-2 and TRBJ2-7; D uncertain. Germline V lookup: CDR1 WSHSY, CDR2 SAAADI. This CDR3 comprises 12 residues. V was trimmed by 4 bases and J by 3 bases, leaving 7 bases between them. The CDR3 loop reads CASSGNSYEQYF. The CDR3 nucleotides are TGCGCCAGCAGTGGTAACAGCTACGAGCAGTACTTC.

The V gene is TRBV18, the J gene TRBJ2-7; D may be TRBD1 (6 bases). Deletions cut 6 bases from V and 2 bases from J, with 11 bases between. Germline V CDR1 and CDR2: KGHSH, LQKENI. This CDR3 contains 13 residues. CDR3 bases: TGTGCCAGCTCTCGGGACACCACCTACGAGCAGTACTTC. As protein: CASSRDTTYEQYF.

The chain combines TRBV30 with TRBJ2-7, with 9 bases fitting TRBD1. The ends lost 2 bases at V and 2 bases at J; junction bases unmatched: 7. Germline lookup yields CDR1 GTSNPN and CDR2 SVGIG (reference sequence). The CDR3 is 15 residues long. The CDR3 DNA reads as TGTGCCTGGAGTCCGACCGGGACAGGGACCTACGAGCAGTACTTC. It encodes CAWSPTGTGTYEQYF.

The CDR3 here is CASSLALGGLLGEQFF. CDR3 nucleotide sequence: TGTGCCAGCAGCTTAGCCCTCGGGGGGCTCCTTGGTGAGCAGTTCTTC. V is TRBV7-8 and J is TRBJ2-1, with D possibly matching TRBD2 (7 bases). Germline CDR1 reads SGHVS; CDR2 reads FQNEAQ. This CDR3 has 16 amino acids. Trimming removed 0 bases at V and 9 bases at J, with 18 bases between.

This chain connects TRBV19 to TRBJ1-1; D call uncertain. The CDR3 is made up of 13 amino acids. Trimming took off 5 bases at V and 5 bases at J, with 12 bases between the two ends. CDR1 is LNHDA and CDR2 is SQIVND in the germline V gene (reference sequence). CDR3 in amino acids: CASSPDLETEAFF. CDR3 sequence (DNA): TGTGCCAGTAGTCCGGATCTGGAGACTGAAGCTTTCTTT.

The chain's CDR3 is CATSRGATEGNTEAFF. The CDR3 nucleotides are TGTGCCACCAGCCGAGGGGCGACGGAGGGGAACACTGAAGCTTTCTTT. The chain is built from TRBV15 and TRBJ1-1; D might be TRBD1 (5 bases). This CDR3 spans 16 amino acids. From germline, CDR1 is LNHNV and CDR2 YYDKDF (reference sequence). The V end lost 5 bases, the J end lost 1 base, and 17 bases lay between the germline ends.

The J gene is TRBJ1-4, the V gene TRBV18, with 7 bases identical to TRBD1. Germline V CDR1 and CDR2: KGHSH, LQKENI. Trimming removed 4 bases from V and 7 bases from J; junction bases left unmatched: 3. This CDR3 has 13 amino acids. CDR3 DNA: TGTGCCAGCTCACAGGGGGCGAGTGAAAAACTGTTTTTT. Amino acid sequence: CASSQGASEKLFF.

In this sample, this clone turned up once. The rearrangement links TRBV5-1 to TRBJ1-1, with D uncertain. The germline V gene encodes CDR1 SGHRS and CDR2 YFSETQ. This CDR3 is 16 amino acids long. Trimming took off 4 bases at V and 2 bases at J, with 18 bases between the two ends. In DNA, the CDR3 is TGCGCCAGCAGCCGCAGTCCAGAAAGTTTTAACACTGAAGCTTTCTTT. This encodes CASSRSPESFNTEAFF.

The V call is TRBV7-2, the J call TRBJ1-6; TRBD1 agrees at 11 bases. Losses at the gene ends were 5 bases for V and 7 bases for J; bases not matched to a gene: 10. The CDR3 runs to 17 residues. Germline V lookup: CDR1 SGHTA, CDR2 FQGNSA. CDR3 sequence (DNA): TGTGCCAGCAGCCCGGACAGGGGGCGCGTGTCCAATTCACCCCTCCACTTT. Its protein is CASSPDRGRVSNSPLHF.

The rearrangement links TRBV4-2 to TRBJ2-7, with TRBD1 identical over 8 bases. V lost 3 bases, J lost 0 bases, and 7 bases stayed unmatched. CDR1 is LGHNA, CDR2 YNFKEQ, per germline. The CDR3 spans 16 residues. For the CDR3, the DNA is TGTGCCAGCAGCCACCCAACAGGGGGTAGCTCCTACGAGCAGTACTTC. Amino acid sequence: CASSHPTGGSSYEQYF.

The chain employs TRBV21-1 and TRBJ2-3; the tabulated D call, TRBD2, remains unverified against the DNA. TRBV21-1 is a pseudogene locus. The CDR3 contains 16 residues. CDR3 in DNA: TGTGCCAGCAGCAAATTAAAGCGGGGGGGCACAGATACGCAGTATTTT. Amino acids: CASSKLKRGGTDTQYF.

The rearrangement links TRBV9 to TRBJ2-1; the match to TRBD2 covers 10 bases. J lost 0 bases, V lost 0 bases, and 12 bases had no gene match. The CDR3 extends over 20 amino acids. Looked up from germline, CDR1 is SGDLS and CDR2 is YYNGEE. This chain's CDR3 is CASSVDRKRGGPSSYNEQFF. The CDR3 DNA is TGTGCCAGCAGCGTAGACAGAAAGCGGGGGGGGCCTAGCTCCTACAATGAGCAGTTCTTC.